A single TCR beta chain is shown here with its context. What it recognizes is unknown. The length of the CDR3 is 13 residues. Trimming took off 11 bases at V and 0 bases at J, with 10 bases between the two ends. CDR1 and CDR2 from the germline V gene are MNHEY and SVGEGT. Whole-study findings and limits: Larger-cohort validation covered only one TCR beta V-J rearrangement.

Semi-nested PCR with Nested Universal Primer A followed constant-region reverse priming of full-length variable regions. TCRdb reprocessed the 5' RACE reads via MiXCR and lists one record per CDR3 protein. The sample yields 55,000 to 75,000 distinct CDR3 sequences, 30% seen once. The source material was tumor-infiltrating naive CD4+ T cells sorted from the breast tumor. Sample subset: naive CD4+ T cells, CD4+CD45RA+CD25-. The TCR was taken from a female donor with breast cancer. The rearrangement joins TRBV6-2 or TRBV6-3 to TRBJ1-4, with D perhaps matching TRBD1 (5 bases). CDR3 in DNA: TGTGCCGTCGGAGGGGCAACTAATGAAAAACTGTTTTTT. This encodes CAVGGATNEKLFF.